This T cell receptor beta chain was sequenced during a study of T cell clones after liver transplantation (dated 2019 in TCRdb). In terms of the full investigation: Samples were obtained from ITN030ST, a randomized trial in which withdrawal of immunosuppression was attempted within 2 years of liver transplantation. Blood samples were collected pre-transplant, pre-randomization before withdrawal, and post-randomization after either complete withdrawal or failed withdrawal. As an antigen-independent comparator for donor-reactive sequences, third party-reactive TCRbeta sequences were also identified from pre-transplant MLRs. To count as tolerant, a recipient had to stay completely off immunosuppression for at least one year without liver enzymes climbing beyond twice the upper limit of normal. The studied cohort comprised 8 liver transplant recipients, 3 classified as tolerant and 5 as non-tolerant. Of the eight recipients, a few were HCV-positive, while the remaining recipients had been transplanted for non-autoimmune, non-viral indications. No induction therapy was given to the subjects, and standard immunosuppression was administered until randomization at 12-24 months post-transplant. After a pre-transplant mixed lymphocyte reaction, TCRbeta sequencing was used to pinpoint donor-reactive T cell clones, which were subsequently tracked in post-transplant blood.

General conclusions and limits of the study: Without allograft tissue specimens, donor-reactive T cells may have migrated into the graft rather than being deleted. In 5 of 8 subjects, circulating donor-reactive CD4 TCRbeta sequences decreased significantly after transplant, regardless of tolerance or HCV status. Because of small, heterogeneous patient numbers and non-standardized post-transplant time points, the conclusions were only preliminary. A greater decline was seen for donor-reactive sequences than for third party-reactive sequences, suggesting partial antigen-specific deletion unrelated to withdrawal success. When repertoire turnover was accounted for, significantly reduced detection of donor-reactive sequences was found in 7 of 8 subjects for CD4 and in 8 of 8 subjects for CD8. In two subjects, low numbers of available donor cells limited the measurable donor-reactive repertoire.

Via the germline V gene (reference sequence), CDR1 is MNHNY and CDR2 SVGAGI. Between the V and J ends, shortened by 11 bases and 10 bases respectively, the junction contains 18 bases. The CDR3 numbers 12 residues from cysteine through phenylalanine. Solely the CDR3 DNA is kept, with 36 bases framed from the first base. About this clone: The antigen it binds to is not known. No quality values exist for individual bases; no much larger clone is one base distant.

Thawed unstimulated PBMCs were stained for CD3, CD4 and CD8 and FACS-sorted into CD3+CD4+ and CD3+CD8+ populations. Each of the 8 studied subjects was randomized to immunosuppression withdrawal. The Qiagen DNeasy Blood and Tissue Kit was used for isolation of genomic DNA. Using immunoSEQ, frozen genomic DNA was subjected to high-throughput TCRbeta CDR3 sequencing, a process that included PCR amplification, mapping, bias correction and internal controls. Turning to the authors' computational methods: Productive rearrangements were kept, and unique TCRbeta sequences were defined by CDR3 nucleotide sequence plus V and J gene. For a sequence to be called donor-reactive, it needed a frequency of at least 0.01% and at least 5-fold expansion in CFSE-low cells compared with unstimulated pre-transplant cells. Minimum frequency thresholds were set for each subject based on the unstimulated sample with the lowest template count, ensuring at least 90% detection power. Jensen-Shannon divergence between the top 1000 TCRbeta sequences post- versus pre-transplant served as the measure of repertoire turnover. Changes in detection of donor-reactive sequences were assessed with two-sided Fisher's exact tests. Not all clones reach the TCRdb copy of this immuneACCESS table, which keeps in-frame sequences only. Checked studies attribute under half of the gap to unresolved V genes and leave the rest unexplained. D and trimming were read from the DNA, whereas the V and J calls and clone size are those reported in that table. The sample table shows around 75,000 clones, and about 85% are seen once. The ten largest clones add up to 2.1% of the sample.

The rearrangement joined TRBV6-6 to TRBJ2-1; TRBD2 is possibly the D segment (6 matching bases). Sequencing was performed on CD4+ T cells from blood, taken about 50 months after liver transplant. This TCR was recovered from a human patient who received a liver transplant. After a transplant, the graft donor may have provided part of the T cells. The bases are TGTGCCGGAGGGACTCTCCGAAGGGAGCAGTTCTTC. It is translated as CAGGTLRREQFF.